Listed below are T cell receptor beta chains from one sample, sequenced in a study of OX40 agonist ivuxolimab in advanced cancers. Clones were read by immunoSEQ multiplex PCR, and TCRdb kept only the in-frame ones, dropping some. The sample carries some 98,000 clones, more than 85% recorded once. Sequencing was performed on CD4+ or CD8+ T cells sorted from blood, taken in a trial of the OX40 agonist ivuxolimab. Receptor source: an adult with an advanced solid tumor such as melanoma, head and neck, liver or kidney cancer. Both conserved end residues are trimmed from each CDR3. Each record gives: V gene, clone size, D gene, J gene, CDR3 length, CDR3 protein. D genes are given only for firm matches. The size field is filled for only some rows; it gives once, few, many or a size class.

v_call: TRBV5-1; clone_size: .; d_call: .; j_call: TRBJ2-7; cdr3_length: 9; cdr3_aa: ASRANYEQY
v_call: TRBV7-9; clone_size: .; d_call: .; j_call: TRBJ1-5; cdr3_length: 13; cdr3_aa: ASSLAGASNQPQH
v_call: TRBV19; clone_size: .; d_call: TRBD2; j_call: TRBJ2-5; cdr3_length: 13; cdr3_aa: ASSSLAGAQETQY
v_call: TRBV6-6; clone_size: .; d_call: .; j_call: TRBJ1-5; cdr3_length: 14; cdr3_aa: ASSPNSGGWNQPQH
v_call: TRBV5-8; clone_size: once; d_call: .; j_call: TRBJ2-1; cdr3_length: 13; cdr3_aa: ASSPNPGQRYEQF
v_call: TRBV7-8; clone_size: .; d_call: .; j_call: TRBJ1-5; cdr3_length: 13; cdr3_aa: ASSLSDRSGQPQH
v_call: TRBV9; clone_size: .; d_call: .; j_call: TRBJ2-3; cdr3_length: 13; cdr3_aa: ASSVGTTSTDTQY
v_call: TRBV6-5; clone_size: .; d_call: TRBD2; j_call: TRBJ2-3; cdr3_length: 13; cdr3_aa: ASSLAGGPGDTQY
v_call: TRBV6-1; clone_size: .; d_call: .; j_call: TRBJ1-1; cdr3_length: 10; cdr3_aa: ASSTINTEAF
v_call: TRBV9; clone_size: .; d_call: .; j_call: TRBJ2-3; cdr3_length: 14; cdr3_aa: ASSPSPGVNTDTQY